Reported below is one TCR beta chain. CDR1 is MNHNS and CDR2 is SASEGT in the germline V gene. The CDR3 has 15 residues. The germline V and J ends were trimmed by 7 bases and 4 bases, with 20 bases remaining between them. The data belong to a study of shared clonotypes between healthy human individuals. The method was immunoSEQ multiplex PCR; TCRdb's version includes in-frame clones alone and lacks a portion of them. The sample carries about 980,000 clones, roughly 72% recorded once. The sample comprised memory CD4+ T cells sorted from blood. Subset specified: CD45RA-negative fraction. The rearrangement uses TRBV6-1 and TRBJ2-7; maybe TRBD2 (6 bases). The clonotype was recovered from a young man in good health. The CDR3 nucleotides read TGTGCCAGCAAACTAAGTCGGGACTTCGTTTACGAGCAGTACTTC. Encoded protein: CASKLSRDFVYEQYF.